A single sample gave rise to the 26 T cell receptor beta chains below, sequenced in a study of cytomegalovirus exposure and HLA in healthy donors. PCR was performed using 60 Vbeta and 13 Jbeta primers. TCRdb keeps only in-frame clones here, not all; method: immunoSEQ multiplex PCR. The sample includes about 130,000 clones, around four fifths of them seen just once. Sample: PBMCs. Source of these receptors: a male donor in good health and CMV-seronegative.

The rearrangement uses TRBV9 and TRBJ1-4; D remains ambiguous. In germline, CDR1 is SGDLS, CDR2 YYNGEE. Trimming left V 2 bases short and J 5 bases short, with 16 bases between. This CDR3 comprises 16 residues. The CDR3 region has the DNA TGTGCCAGCAGCGTCGGTAGCGGGAGCGTCAATGAAAAACTGTTTTTT. The encoded protein is CASSVGSGSVNEKLFF.

This chain joins TRBV28 and TRBJ1-2; D is possibly TRBD1 (5 bases). V shed 5 bases and J shed 8 bases, with 15 bases lying between them. The CDR3 runs to 13 residues. CDR1 and CDR2 (germline): MDHEN, SYDVKM. The CDR3 region has the DNA TGTGCCAGCAGTCTGACGAGGGGAGGGGGCTACACCTTC. This translates into CASSLTRGGGYTF.

This clone is a singleton in its sample. The chain combines TRBV10-2 with TRBJ2-3, with 7 bases that match TRBD2. In germline, CDR1 is WSHSY, CDR2 SAAADI. The CDR3 covers 14 residues. V was pared by 3 bases and J by 2 bases, with 2 bases of the junction left unmatched. This CDR3 is CASSDTSDTDTQYF. In DNA form, the CDR3 reads TGCGCCAGCAGTGATACTAGCGACACAGATACGCAGTATTTT.

The chain couples TRBV28 to TRBJ1-2; unclear D gene. CDR1 MDHEN and CDR2 SYDVKM come from the germline V gene. The V end lost 2 bases, the J end lost 4 bases, and 11 bases lay between the germline ends. This CDR3 spans 14 amino acids. The CDR3 reads CASSLSRTAYGYTF. CDR3 DNA: TGTGCCAGCAGTTTAAGTCGAACAGCCTATGGCTACACCTTC.

V is TRBV27 and J is TRBJ1-6; 10 bases are a match to TRBD1. The CDR3 consists of 18 residues. Germline CDR1 MNHEY, CDR2 SMNVEV (reference sequence). V was pared by 6 bases and J by 6 bases, with 14 bases of the junction left unmatched. CDR3: CASRQIVGTGVGNSPLHF. Written as DNA, the CDR3 is TGTGCCAGCAGGCAAATCGTTGGGACAGGGGTTGGTAATTCACCCCTCCACTTT.

V is TRBV5-8 and J is TRBJ1-2, with no clear D. The CDR3 spans 15 residues. The V gene lost 2 bases and the J gene lost 5 bases, with 16 bases spanning the gap. Germline loops: CDR1 SGHTS, CDR2 YDEGEE. This CDR3 reads CASSLAGSGRYGYTF. The CDR3 bases are TGTGCCAGCAGCTTAGCCGGCAGCGGAAGGTATGGCTACACCTTC.

The sample holds a few counts of this clone. The rearrangement uses TRBV18 and TRBJ1-1; TRBD1 agrees at 8 bases. The CDR3 extends over 13 amino acids. CDR1 and CDR2 (germline): KGHSH, LQKENI. Trimming at V came to 6 bases and at J to 7 bases, leaving 7 bases not matched to a gene. Here the CDR3 reads CASSYGTGLEAFF. The CDR3 region has the DNA TGTGCCAGCTCGTACGGGACAGGACTTGAAGCTTTCTTT. The full variable domain, rest sourced from reference TRBV18 and TRBJ1-1, is NAGVMQNPRHLVRRRGQEARLRCSPMKGHSHVYWYRQLPEEGLKFMVYLQKENIIDESGMPKERFSAEFPKEGPSILRIQQVVRGDSAAYFCASSYGTGLEAFFGQGTRLTVV.

This clone turned up a few times. The V call is TRBV4-1, the J call TRBJ2-1, with TRBD2 identical over 13 bases. This CDR3 is built from 17 residues. CDR1 and CDR2 from the germline V gene are MGHRA and YSYEKL. With V trimmed by 4 bases and J by 3 bases, 6 bases remained unmatched. This CDR3 reads CASSPGLAGANYNEQFF. As DNA, the CDR3 is TGCGCCAGCAGCCCCGGACTAGCGGGGGCCAACTACAATGAGCAGTTCTTC.

Notes on this clone: Other DNA sequences in this sample translate to the same CDR3. The V call is TRBV27, the J call TRBJ2-7; 10 nucleotides align to TRBD1. Germline V gives CDR1 MNHEY, CDR2 SMNVEV (reference sequence). J gave up 3 bases and V 6 bases, and 2 bases lay outside the gene matches. The CDR3 sequence is 13 residues long. DNA for the CDR3: TGTGCCAGCAGGAGGACAGGGGGCTACGAGCAGTACTTC. Translated: CASRRTGGYEQYF.

The V and J genes are TRBV11-2 and TRBJ2-7; unclear D gene. The V end lost 5 bases, the J end lost 2 bases, and 13 bases lay between the germline ends. Germline V gene sequence: CDR1 SGHAT, CDR2 FQNNGV. The CDR3 runs 14 residues. The CDR3 nucleotides read TGTGCCAGCAGCCCTATACCGCGCACCTACGAGCAGTACTTC. It encodes CASSPIPRTYEQYF.

The J gene is TRBJ2-2, the V gene TRBV6-6; 7 nucleotides align to TRBD2. V shed 10 bases and J 0 bases; nucleotides not matched to a gene: 11. Germline V gives CDR1 MNHNY, CDR2 SVGAGI (reference sequence). The CDR3 is 16 amino acids. CDR3 DNA sequence: TGTGCCACCCCACGGCGTGGGGGGGCGAACACCGGGGAGCTGTTTTTT. Translating it yields CATPRRGGANTGELFF.

This clone showed up just a few times. The chain links TRBV28 to TRBJ1-3; 9 bases fit TRBD1. The CDR3 is made up of 14 amino acids. The V and J ends lost 5 bases and 5 bases, in that order; junction bases with no gene match: 4. Germline V gene data show CDR1 as MDHEN and CDR2 as SYDVKM. CDR3 sequence reads: CASSPQGARNTIYF. CDR3 DNA: TGTGCCAGCAGTCCACAGGGGGCGCGAAACACCATATATTTT. The full variable domain, completed using reference TRBV28 and TRBJ1-3, is DVKVTQSSRYLVKRTGEKVFLECVQDMDHENMFWYRQDPGLGLRLIYFSYDVKMKEKGDIPEGYSVSREKKERFSLILESASTNQTSMYLCASSPQGARNTIYFGEGSWLTVV.

Only one count was recorded for this clone. CDR3 residues: CASSFGGGRYNSPLHF. CDR3 DNA sequence: TGCGCCAGCAGCTTTGGAGGGGGCCGATATAATTCACCCCTCCACTTT. The V call is TRBV5-1, the J call TRBJ1-6; 7 bases are a match to TRBD1. Germline lookup yields CDR1 SGHRS and CDR2 YFSETQ. V trimming: 2 bases; J trimming: 4 bases; junction bases outside the gene matches: 6. This CDR3 spans 16 amino acids. The full variable domain, rest sourced from reference TRBV5-1 and TRBJ1-6, is KAGVTQTPRYLIKTRGQQVTLSCSPISGHRSVSWYQQTPGQGLQFLFEYFSETQRNKGNFPGRFSGRQFSNSRSEMNVSTLELGDSALYLCASSFGGGRYNSPLHFGNGTRLTVT.

V usage is TRBV9 and J usage is TRBJ2-7, with TRBD2 matching over 9 bases. The J segment lost 5 bases and the V segment lost 4 bases, leaving 16 bases of the junction unmatched. The CDR3 has 17 residues. Germline assignment: CDR1 SGDLS and CDR2 YYNGEE. The CDR3 loop reads CASSPWPGAGGPHEQYF. The CDR3 DNA reads TGTGCCAGCAGCCCGTGGCCGGGGGCGGGAGGGCCCCACGAGCAGTACTTC.

This clone was observed a handful of times. V and J are TRBV18 and TRBJ2-1, with TRBD2 identical over 8 bases. Germline V gene data show CDR1 as KGHSH and CDR2 as LQKENI. Germline trimming cut 3 bases from V and 4 bases from J; bases unmatched to any gene: 5. The CDR3 sequence is 15 residues long. The CDR3 sequence: CASSPRREAYNEQFF. DNA for the CDR3: TGTGCCAGCTCACCGCGGCGGGAGGCTTACAATGAGCAGTTCTTC.

V and J are TRBV28 and TRBJ2-7; the D gene is possibly TRBD2 (6 bases). V gave up 5 bases and J gave up 2 bases, with 19 bases separating them. This CDR3 comprises 16 residues. In germline, CDR1 is MDHEN, CDR2 SYDVKM. CDR3 bases: TGTGCCAGCAGTCCCCCCCGGGGTAGCGGACCCTACGAGCAGTACTTC. Its protein product is CASSPPRGSGPYEQYF.

This clone was observed a single time. This chain links TRBV28 with TRBJ1-5; D not certain. The V gene's germline CDR1 is MDHEN and CDR2 SYDVKM. This CDR3 contains 15 residues. V was cut by 3 bases and J by 4 bases, with 13 bases left in between. CDR3 in DNA: TGTGCCAGCAGTTTGGCGGTAGCCGGGAATCAGCCCCAGCATTTT. Protein: CASSLAVAGNQPQHF.

The table lists this clone with a few counts. The chain links TRBV4-1 to TRBJ2-5; D uncertain. The assigned J gene may be wrong: the sequence end matches TRBJ2-7 better. The CDR3 covers 14 residues. Per germline, CDR1 MGHRA and CDR2 YSYEKL. The CDR3 bases are TGCGCCAGCAGCCAATGGACGGACTCCTACGAGCAGTACTTC. This sequence encodes CASSQWTDSYEQYF.

This clone was seen only once. This chain connects TRBV7-9 to TRBJ2-7, with a tentative D call TRBD2 (6 bases). In germline, CDR1 is SEHNR, CDR2 FQNEAQ (reference sequence). The CDR3 totals 14 residues. The V and J ends lost 5 bases and 4 bases respectively, with 15 bases between them. The DNA for the CDR3 is TGTGCCAGCAGCAGCCGGGACTGGAAGTACGAGCAGTACTTC. It translates to CASSSRDWKYEQYF. The whole variable domain, filled in from reference TRBV7-9 and TRBJ2-7, reads DTGVSQNPRHKITKRGQNVTFRCDPISEHNRLYWYRQTLGQGPEFLTYFQNEAQLEKSRLLSDRFSAERPKGSFSTLEIQRTEQGDSAMYLCASSSRDWKYEQYFGPGTRLTVT.

The chain recombines TRBV7-2 with TRBJ2-7; 7 bases are shared with TRBD1. In germline, CDR1 is SGHTA, CDR2 FQGNSA. The CDR3 spans 14 residues. The V and J ends lost 3 bases and 2 bases, in that order; junction bases with no gene match: 4. As DNA, the CDR3 is TGTGCCAGCAGCTTCGGGACAGAGACCTACGAGCAGTACTTC. Protein sequence: CASSFGTETYEQYF. The variable domain in full, completed from reference TRBV7-2 and TRBJ2-7, reads GAGVSQSPSNKVTEKGKDVELRCDPISGHTALYWYRQSLGQGLEFLIYFQGNSAPDKSGLPSDRFSAERTGGSVSTLTIQRTQQEDSAVYLCASSFGTETYEQYFGPGTRLTVT.

The V call is TRBV5-5, the J call TRBJ1-6; D gene unclear. Germline V gene sequence: CDR1 SGHKS, CDR2 YYEKEE (reference sequence). V dropped 2 bases and J dropped 7 bases, with 7 bases sitting between them. The CDR3 length is 13 residues. CDR3 residues: CASSFTVNSPLHF. The CDR3 DNA sequence: TGTGCCAGCAGCTTCACAGTGAATTCACCCCTCCACTTT.

This chain links TRBV13 with TRBJ2-1; no reliable D call. The ends were cut back, 1 base at V and 0 bases at J, with 7 bases in the middle. The CDR3 runs 15 residues. CDR1 is PRHDT and CDR2 is FYEKMQ in the germline V gene (reference sequence). CDR3 DNA: TGTGCCAGCAGCTTAGACCCAGGCTCCTACAATGAGCAGTTCTTC. This sequence encodes CASSLDPGSYNEQFF.

This clone was seen only once. J is TRBJ2-3 and V is TRBV11-2; maybe TRBD2 (5 bases). Looked up from germline, CDR1 is SGHAT and CDR2 is FQNNGV. The CDR3 covers 14 residues. V was shortened by 7 bases and J by 0 bases, with 11 bases between the two germline ends. In DNA, the CDR3 is TGTGCCAGCACCCGGGGTTCTAGCACAGATACGCAGTATTTT. This sequence encodes CASTRGSSTDTQYF. The whole variable domain, filled in from reference TRBV11-2 and TRBJ2-3, reads EAGVAQSPRYKIIEKRQSVAFWCNPISGHATLYWYQQILGQGPKLLIQFQNNGVVDDSQLPKDRFSAERLKGVDSTLKIQPAKLEDSAVYLCASTRGSSTDTQYFGPGTRLTVL.

V usage is TRBV30 and J usage is TRBJ2-1, with D hard to call. Germline CDR1 reads GTSNPN; CDR2 reads SVGIG (reference sequence). The CDR3 is 12 amino acids. Trimming cost V 1 base and J 11 bases, with 12 bases left between them. CDR3 DNA sequence: TGTGCCTGGAGTGCTCTAGGTTCTAAGCAGTTCTTC. It encodes CAWSALGSKQFF.

This clone was counted a few times. The CDR3 DNA is TGCGCCAGCAGCCAATCTGGTACGGTAAACACTGAAGCTTTCTTT. This sequence encodes CASSQSGTVNTEAFF. V gene TRBV4-3 combines with J gene TRBJ1-1; no clear D. Germline V CDR1 and CDR2: LGHNA, YSLEER. The V end lost 2 bases, the J end lost 2 bases, and 12 bases lay between the germline ends. CDR3 length: 15 amino acids.

A note on this clone: At one of its ends the junction is not consistent with the germline gene, which may arise from a read error. J is TRBJ2-7 and V is TRBV7-9; a possible D gene is TRBD2 (5 bases). CDR1 SEHNR and CDR2 FQNEAQ come from the germline V gene (reference sequence). CDR3 length: 11 amino acids. The DNA for the CDR3 is TGTTCCAGCAGCTCCCGGGGCGAGCAGTACTTC. This sequence encodes CSSSSRGEQYF.